The 22 T cell receptor beta chains below all came from one sample that was sequenced in a study of T-cell memory formation after mild COVID-19. MiXCR, run by TCRdb on the 5' RACE reads, gives a single entry per CDR3 protein. The data contain a few hundred thousand distinct CDR3 sequences, 8.5% to 9.5% of them singletons. What was sequenced was PBMCs or a T cell subset sorted from them (not recorded which). The receptors derive from a man aged 18 to 30 who had mild COVID-19 (a few samples of this study predate the infection). Cell type and time point are not known.

The chain links TRBV5-5 to TRBJ2-4, with 7 bases identical to TRBD1. The ends lost 2 bases at V and 10 bases at J; junction bases unmatched: 9. The CDR3 sequence is 14 residues long. CDR1 is SGHKS, CDR2 YYEKEE, per germline (reference sequence). For the CDR3, the DNA is TGTGCCAGCAGCTTTGACAGGGCGACGGGAATTCAGTACTTC. Protein product: CASSFDRATGIQYF.

This clonotype was seen a handful of times. V usage is TRBV20-1 and J usage is TRBJ2-1, with 7 bases fitting TRBD2. Germline-derived CDR1 and CDR2 are DFQATT and SNEGSKA (reference sequence). This CDR3 region has 14 residues. Unmatched junction bases numbered 8, after V lost 3 bases and J lost 6 bases. The CDR3 coding sequence is TGCAGTGCTAGGAGGGGAGGGAGAGTCAATGAGCAGTTCTTC. Translating it yields CSARRGGRVNEQFF.

The chain has TRBV6-1 and TRBJ1-4; 10 bases agree with TRBD1. Germline V gives CDR1 MNHNS, CDR2 SASEGT. V trimming: 2 bases; J trimming: 7 bases; junction bases outside the gene matches: 4. The CDR3 runs to 15 residues. CDR3: CASSELGQGREKLFF. The CDR3 DNA follows: TGTGCCAGCAGTGAATTGGGACAGGGGCGTGAAAAACTGTTTTTT.

The rearrangement links TRBV7-9 to TRBJ2-1; no clear D. The V end lost 8 bases, the J end lost 7 bases, and 15 bases lay between the germline ends. The CDR3 is 13 amino acids. Germline loops: CDR1 SEHNR, CDR2 FQNEAQ (reference sequence). CDR3: CASLLPERNEQFF. The CDR3 DNA reads as TGTGCCAGCCTACTCCCGGAGAGAAATGAGCAGTTCTTC.

A few counts support this clonotype. The chain uses TRBV28 and TRBJ2-7, with TRBD1 matching over 8 bases. Trimming took 3 bases from V and 4 from J; bases not matched to a gene: 11. The CDR3 totals 16 residues. Per the germline V gene, CDR1 is MDHEN and CDR2 is SYDVKM. The CDR3 DNA sequence: TGTGCCAGCAGTTTCGGTAGTCGGACAGGGCATTACGAGCAGTACGTC. Its translation is CASSFGSRTGHYEQYV.

This clonotype showed up many times. This chain uses TRBV29-1 with TRBJ2-1, with D perhaps matching TRBD2 (5 bases). Germline CDR1 is SQVTM and CDR2 is ANQGSEA. CDR3 size: 14 residues. V lost 3 bases and J 0 bases, leaving 9 bases between the germline ends. The CDR3 sequence: CSVEGGSSYNEQFF. CDR3 DNA: TGCAGCGTTGAGGGTGGGAGCTCCTACAATGAGCAGTTCTTC.

This clonotype was seen a few times. This chain uses TRBV12-3 or TRBV12-4 with TRBJ1-1, with D maybe TRBD1 (5 bases). Between the trimmed V and J ends, which lost 6 bases and 0 bases, there was a span of 17 bases. The CDR3 runs 16 residues. In DNA, the CDR3 is TGTGCCAGCAGCGAACAGGCGAGAAACATGAACACTGAAGCTTTCTTT. Amino acid sequence: CASSEQARNMNTEAFF.

The chain employs TRBV12-3 or TRBV12-4 and TRBJ1-5; 7 bases map to TRBD1. CDR3 length equals 16 residues. Trimming at V came to 4 bases and at J to 3 bases, leaving 9 bases not matched to a gene. The DNA of the CDR3 is TGTGCCAGCAGTTGGCTGGACAGGACCCTCAATCAGCCCCAGCATTTT. This gives the protein CASSWLDRTLNQPQHF.

This clonotype was counted only a few times. V gene TRBV7-9 combines with J gene TRBJ2-1, with 8 bases aligning to TRBD2. V lost 3 bases and J lost 6; bases outside the gene matches: 10. Per germline, CDR1 SEHNR and CDR2 FQNEAQ (reference sequence). The CDR3 loop spans 16 amino acids. CDR3 DNA: TGTGCCAGCAGCTTGGGACTAGGCAGGGAAACCAATGAGCAGTTCTTC. Translated, it gives CASSLGLGRETNEQFF.

In its sample, this clonotype was seen many times. This rearrangement joins TRBV19 to TRBJ1-6; no definite D call. Trimming removed 3 bases from V and 4 bases from J, with 7 bases in between. The germline V gene encodes CDR1 LNHDA and CDR2 SQIVND (reference sequence). The CDR3 length is 14 residues. CDR3: CASSIRPYNSPLHF. CDR3 in DNA: TGTGCCAGTAGTATTCGCCCGTATAATTCACCCCTCCACTTT.

A few counts support this clonotype. The V gene is TRBV7-3, the J gene TRBJ2-5, with 8 bases matching TRBD1. This CDR3 is built from 15 residues. Looked up from germline, CDR1 is SGHTA and CDR2 is FQGTGA. J lost 5 bases, V lost 3 bases, and 8 bases had no gene match. CDR3 bases: TGTGCCAGCAGCTTCGGTCAGGGGGCAGGGGAGACCCAGTACTTC. Protein: CASSFGQGAGETQYF.

This chain connects TRBV7-9 to TRBJ1-4; D ambiguous. The V and J ends lost 7 bases and 0 bases respectively, with 9 bases between them. CDR1 and CDR2 from the germline V gene are SEHNR and FQNEAQ (reference sequence). The CDR3 runs 14 residues. The CDR3 bases are TGTGCCAGCAACCACAAGGCAACTAATGAAAAACTGTTTTTT. Translation gives CASNHKATNEKLFF.

This chain uses TRBV20-1 with TRBJ1-4; D might be TRBD1 (5 bases). V was pared by 1 base and J by 7 bases, with 16 bases between. CDR3 length equals 15 residues. The germline V gene encodes CDR1 DFQATT and CDR2 SNEGSKA (reference sequence). The CDR3 bases are TGCAGTGCTAGAGCCCTCCGGGGAGGGGCTGAAAAACTGTTTTTT. Translation gives CSARALRGGAEKLFF.

The V gene is TRBV29-1, the J gene TRBJ2-1; weak D call: TRBD2 (7 bases). This CDR3 is built from 13 residues. Germline CDR1 is SQVTM and CDR2 is ANQGSEA. V was pared by 4 bases and J by 8 bases, with 15 bases between. CDR3 amino acids: CSVGRGPLDEQFF. The CDR3 DNA reads as TGCAGCGTTGGGCGGGGGCCACTCGATGAGCAGTTCTTC.

V usage is TRBV5-4 and J usage is TRBJ2-7; the match to TRBD2 covers 9 bases. The germline CDR1 and CDR2 sequences are SGHNT and YYREEE (reference sequence). V lost 4 bases, J lost 5 bases, and 4 bases stayed unmatched. This CDR3 region has 13 residues. CDR3 in amino acids: CASSSGGKHEQYV. In DNA form, the CDR3 reads TGTGCCAGCAGCAGCGGGGGGAAACACGAGCAGTACGTC.

Ten or more counts support this clonotype. The chain carries TRBV6-1 and TRBJ2-3; perhaps TRBD1 as D (6 bases). Germline values: CDR1 MNHNS, CDR2 SASEGT. Trimming took 8 bases from V and 1 from J, leaving 13 bases between them. CDR3 length equals 14 residues. The CDR3 loop is CASLWNRGTDTQYF. CDR3 sequence (DNA): TGTGCCAGCTTATGGAACAGGGGCACAGATACGCAGTATTTT.

V usage is TRBV5-1 and J usage is TRBJ2-3, with 8 bases fitting TRBD2. V dropped 4 bases and J dropped 2; count of bases not matched to a gene: 6. Germline CDR1 and CDR2: SGHRS and YFSETQ. The CDR3 has 15 amino acids. The CDR3 spells CASSPGTRPTDTQYF. DNA for the CDR3: TGCGCCAGCAGCCCCGGGACTAGGCCCACAGATACGCAGTATTTT. Full variable domain (missing parts from reference TRBV5-1 and TRBJ2-3): KAGVTQTPRYLIKTRGQQVTLSCSPISGHRSVSWYQQTPGQGLQFLFEYFSETQRNKGNFPGRFSGRQFSNSRSEMNVSTLELGDSALYLCASSPGTRPTDTQYFGPGTRLTVL.

This chain joins TRBV5-1 and TRBJ2-7, with D possibly being TRBD1 (6 bases). Germline V lookup: CDR1 SGHRS, CDR2 YFSETQ. Trimming stripped 0 bases from V and 0 bases from J, with 13 bases between. The CDR3 has 16 residues. CDR3 loop: CASSLDPGASSYEQYF. CDR3 coding DNA: TGCGCCAGCAGCTTGGACCCAGGGGCTAGCTCCTACGAGCAGTACTTC.

This clonotype has only a few counts. This chain connects TRBV9 to TRBJ1-2; D uncertain. V lost 4 bases to trimming and J lost 4 bases, with 17 bases between them. Per the germline V gene, CDR1 is SGDLS and CDR2 is YYNGEE. CDR3 length: 15 amino acids. CDR3 coding DNA: TGTGCCAGCAGCCCAATAGGAGAAGCCTTCTATGGCTACACCTTC. Its translation: CASSPIGEAFYGYTF.

The sample holds a few counts of this clonotype. J is TRBJ1-3 and V is TRBV5-1; D uncertain. There are 13 residues in the CDR3. The germline V and J ends were trimmed by 4 bases and 8 bases, with 13 bases remaining between them. Germline V lookup: CDR1 SGHRS, CDR2 YFSETQ. This CDR3 is CASSLEGLDTIYF. CDR3 coding DNA: TGCGCCAGCAGCCTGGAGGGTCTGGACACCATATATTTT.

The chain is built from TRBV5-1 and TRBJ1-4; tentative D call: TRBD1 (6 bases). V lost 4 bases, J lost 4 bases, and 17 bases lay in between. Germline V gene data show CDR1 as SGHRS and CDR2 as YFSETQ. CDR3 length: 16 residues. The CDR3 DNA follows: TGCGCCAGCAGCCCGGGACGGACAGCCTTTAATGAAAAACTGTTTTTT. It yields the protein CASSPGRTAFNEKLFF.

CDR3 loop: CASSPRPGGETQYF. CDR3 nucleotide sequence: TGTGCCAGCAGCCCTAGACCGGGAGGTGAGACCCAGTACTTC. The chain is built from TRBV7-2 and TRBJ2-5; 7 bases map to TRBD2. There are 14 residues in the CDR3. Germline CDR1 reads SGHTA; CDR2 reads FQGNSA. Trimming at V came to 5 bases and at J to 5 bases, leaving 8 bases not matched to a gene.